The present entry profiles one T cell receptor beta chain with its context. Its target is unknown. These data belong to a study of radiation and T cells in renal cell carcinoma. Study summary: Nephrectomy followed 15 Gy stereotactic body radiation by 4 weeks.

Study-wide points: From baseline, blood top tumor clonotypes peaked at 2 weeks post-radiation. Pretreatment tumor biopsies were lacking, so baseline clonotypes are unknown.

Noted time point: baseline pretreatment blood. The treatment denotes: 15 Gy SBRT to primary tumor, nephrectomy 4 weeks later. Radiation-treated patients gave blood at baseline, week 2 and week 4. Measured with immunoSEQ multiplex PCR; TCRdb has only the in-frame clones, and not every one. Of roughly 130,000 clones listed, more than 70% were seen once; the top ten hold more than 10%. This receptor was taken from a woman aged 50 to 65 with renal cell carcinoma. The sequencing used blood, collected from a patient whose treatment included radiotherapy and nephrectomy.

CDR3 sequence: CASSGTSPDSPYEQYF. The DNA of the CDR3 is TGTGCCAGCAGTGGGACGTCTCCAGACAGCCCCTACGAGCAGTACTTC. This chain connects TRBV6-6 to TRBJ2-7; the D call may be TRBD1 or TRBD2 (5 bases each). This CDR3 contains 16 residues. Germline-derived CDR1 and CDR2 are MNHNY and SVGAGI (reference sequence). V was shortened by 5 bases and J by 2 bases, with 19 bases between the two germline ends.